These T cell receptor beta chains were read from a single sample in a study of vaccination effects on CD4 cells after COVID-19. Clones were sequenced by immunoSEQ multiplex PCR, and TCRdb holds only the in-frame ones, with some missing. The sample holds about 39,000 clones, about 81% seen once. What these receptors recognize is not known. The source material was CD4+ T cells from PBMCs cultured without peptide, sampled before COVID-19 vaccination. These receptors all stem from a human donor who received a COVID-19 vaccine. Each CDR3 is given with its conserved first and last residue. D genes are given only for firm matches. Clone size appears in some rows only: once, few, many, or a class for an expanded clone.

>TRBV5-1|TRBJ1-1|NA|once
CASSLPGTPNTEAFF
TGCGCCAGCAGCTTACCCGGGACACCGAACACTGAAGCTTTCTTT
>TRBV6-6|TRBJ1-2|NA|few
CASSYSTNVGYTF
TGTGCCAGCAGTTACTCGACGAACGTTGGCTACACCTTC
>TRBV19|TRBJ2-5|TRBD1|NA
CASSLTGARETQYF
TGTGCCAGTAGTCTGACAGGGGCGCGGGAGACCCAGTACTTC
>TRBV19|TRBJ2-1|NA|NA
CASSLTGGTYNEQFF
TGTGCCAGTAGTTTAACTGGGGGAACTTACAATGAGCAGTTCTTC
>TRBV14|TRBJ1-3|NA|NA
CASSQDYVSGNTIYF
TGTGCCAGCAGCCAAGATTATGTCTCTGGAAACACCATATATTTT
>TRBV5-1|TRBJ1-1|NA|NA
CASGTGHMNTEAFF
TGCGCCAGCGGCACGGGACACATGAACACTGAAGCTTTCTTT
>TRBV3-1/TRBV3-2|TRBJ1-1|TRBD1|NA
CASSPLQGARTEAFF
TGTGCCAGCAGCCCGTTACAGGGGGCGCGGACTGAAGCTTTCTTT
>TRBV7-3|TRBJ2-1|TRBD1|few
CASSVGQGSEQFF
TGTGCCAGCAGCGTCGGACAGGGGAGTGAGCAGTTCTTC
>TRBV5-1|TRBJ1-2|TRBD1|few
CASSFGQGSDYGYTF
TGCGCCAGCAGCTTTGGACAGGGGAGCGACTATGGCTACACCTTC
>TRBV6-1|TRBJ2-5|TRBD1|NA
CASSEQGQIETQYF
TGTGCCAGCAGTGAACAGGGACAGATAGAGACCCAGTACTTC
>TRBV18|TRBJ2-6|NA|NA
CASSPPLSGANVLTF
TGTGCCAGCTCACCACCCCTCTCTGGGGCCAACGTCCTGACTTTC
>TRBV30|TRBJ1-4|TRBD1|NA
CAWSVPRGINEKLFF
TGTGCCTGGAGTGTACCCAGGGGGATTAATGAAAAACTGTTTTTT
>TRBV27|TRBJ2-1|NA|NA
CASSLAVRDGSYNEQFF
TGTGCCAGCAGTTTAGCAGTGCGGGACGGCTCCTACAATGAGCAGTTCTTC
>TRBV5-1|TRBJ1-4|NA|NA
CASTSGGGATNEKLFF
TGCGCCAGCACCTCCGGAGGTGGGGCAACTAATGAAAAACTGTTTTTT
>TRBV9|TRBJ2-1|NA|NA
CASSVGGTEGSLFF
TGTGCCAGCAGCGTAGGAGGGACCGAAGGTTCCCTTTTCTTC
>TRBV19|TRBJ2-5|TRBD1|NA
CASSGQKKETQYF
TGTGCCTCCTCGGGACAGAAAAAAGAGACCCAGTACTTC
>TRBV19|TRBJ1-4|NA|NA
CASSIDHATNEKLFF
TGTGCCAGTAGTATAGATCATGCAACTAATGAAAAACTGTTTTTT
>TRBV5-1|TRBJ2-3|NA|NA
CASSLDRPSTDTQYF
TGCGCCAGCAGCTTGGACAGGCCTAGCACAGATACGCAGTATTTT
>TRBV7-2|TRBJ2-1|NA|few
CASSLIAGARGNEQFF
TGTGCCAGCAGCTTAATCGCGGGGGCCCGTGGCAATGAGCAGTTCTTC